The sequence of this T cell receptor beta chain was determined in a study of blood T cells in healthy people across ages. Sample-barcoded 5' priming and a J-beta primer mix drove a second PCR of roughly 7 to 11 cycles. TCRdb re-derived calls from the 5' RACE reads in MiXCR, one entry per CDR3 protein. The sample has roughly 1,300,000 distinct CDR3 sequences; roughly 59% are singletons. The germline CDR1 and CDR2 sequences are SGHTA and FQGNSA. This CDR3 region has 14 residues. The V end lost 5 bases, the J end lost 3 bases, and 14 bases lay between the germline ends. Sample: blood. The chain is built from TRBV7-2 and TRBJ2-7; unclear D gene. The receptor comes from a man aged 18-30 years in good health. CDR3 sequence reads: CASSVSGGFYEQYF. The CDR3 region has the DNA TGTGCCAGCAGCGTAAGTGGCGGATTCTACGAGCAGTACTTC.